The clone carrying this T cell receptor (beta chain) was seen at least ten times. Its specificity is unknown. This CDR3 contains 13 residues. V shed 5 bases and J shed 3 bases, with 10 bases lying between them. CDR1 and CDR2 from the germline V gene are SGHTA and FQGNSA. These data come from a study of CD8 T cells in ankylosing spondylitis. Study-level findings and limits: Characteristic of ankylosing spondylitis blood, it appeared, was a TCR beta motif comprising about eight highly homologous variants.

With molecular barcodes, quantitative 5'-RACE was used to make the TCR beta libraries. TCRdb re-derived calls from the 5' RACE reads in MiXCR, one entry per CDR3 protein. The sample shows about 500,000 distinct CDR3 sequences, approximately 5.3% of them seen only once. This receptor was obtained from a male donor with ankylosing spondylitis. What was sequenced was blood, either unsorted or a sorted T cell fraction (not recorded which). The rearrangement joins TRBV7-2 to TRBJ1-1; D unresolved. The CDR3 sequence: CASSDQVYTEAFF. In DNA form, the CDR3 reads TGTGCCAGCAGCGACCAGGTTTACACTGAAGCTTTCTTT.